These 21 T cell receptor beta chains came from one sample sequenced in a study of T cell responses to AZD1222 COVID-19 vaccine. Generated by immunoSEQ multiplex PCR, the TCRdb table keeps only in-frame clones and is missing some. The sample holds 250,000 or so clones; approximately 95% are singletons and the top ten take around 0.57%. The sequenced sample was peripheral blood, obtained on day 0 of AZD1222 vaccination. The receptors here all came from an adult in good health.

In its sample, this clone was seen once. The V and J genes are TRBV11-2 and TRBJ2-7; 8 nucleotides agree with TRBD1. This CDR3 is built from 13 residues. J was trimmed by 12 bases and V by 2 bases; bases with no gene match: 9. Germline assignment: CDR1 SGHAT and CDR2 FQNNGV. The CDR3 protein is CASSLPAGGTPYF. In DNA form, the CDR3 reads TGTGCCAGCAGCTTACCAGCAGGGGGCACCCCGTACTTC. Full variable domain (remainder filled in from reference TRBV11-2 and TRBJ2-7): EAGVAQSPRYKIIEKRQSVAFWCNPISGHATLYWYQQILGQGPKLLIQFQNNGVVDDSQLPKDRFSAERLKGVDSTLKIQPAKLEDSAVYLCASSLPAGGTPYFGPGTRLTVT.

The rearrangement links TRBV11-2 to TRBJ2-2, with a weak D call TRBD2 (6 bases). The V end was cut by 10 bases, the J end by 4 bases, with 16 bases between. CDR3 size: 14 residues. CDR1 and CDR2 (germline): SGHAT, FQNNGV. This CDR3 reads CATRSARGTGELFF. For the CDR3, the DNA is TGTGCCACCCGGTCGGCGCGGGGCACCGGGGAGCTGTTTTTT.

The chain carries TRBV7-8 and TRBJ2-5; D perhaps matches TRBD1 (5 bases). Trimming pared 3 bases from V and 1 base from J, leaving 9 bases between. The CDR3 sequence is 14 residues long. The germline V gene encodes CDR1 SGHVS and CDR2 FQNEAQ. This CDR3 is CASSFRQIQETQYF. In DNA form, the CDR3 reads TGTGCCAGCAGCTTTCGACAGATCCAAGAGACCCAGTACTTC. Together with reference TRBV7-8 and TRBJ2-5, the CDR3 gives the full variable domain: GAGVSQSPRYKVAKRGQDVALRCDPISGHVSLFWYQQALGQGPEFLTYFQNEAQLDKSGLPSDRFFAERPEGSVSTLKIQRTQQEDSAVYLCASSFRQIQETQYFGPGTRLLVL.

The V call is TRBV7-8, the J call TRBJ1-1; D call uncertain. There are 11 residues in the CDR3. Germline CDR1 and CDR2: SGHVS and FQNEAQ. Deletions cut 5 bases from V and 2 bases from J, with 3 bases between. The CDR3, as DNA: TGTGCCAGCAGCAGTAACACTGAAGCTTTCTTT. Protein product: CASSSNTEAFF.

This clone has a handful of counts. The CDR3 bases are TGTGCCAGCAGTCGACGACAGGAAGACACTGAAGCTTTCTTT. Amino acid sequence: CASSRRQEDTEAFF. The chain recombines TRBV6-5 with TRBJ1-1; D is possibly TRBD1 (6 bases). This CDR3 spans 14 amino acids. CDR1 is MNHEY, CDR2 SVGAGI, per germline. The V end lost 5 bases, the J end lost 3 bases, and 13 bases lay between the germline ends.

This chain links TRBV12-3 or TRBV12-4 with TRBJ1-5, with unresolved D. V shed 6 bases and J shed 7 bases, with 10 bases lying between them. The CDR3 spans 12 residues. The CDR3 nucleotides read TGTGCCAGCAGACTTAATGAACAGCCCCAGCATTTT. The encoded protein is CASRLNEQPQHF.

This chain links TRBV4-1 with TRBJ2-5; D is unclear. CDR1 MGHRA and CDR2 YSYEKL come from the germline V gene. CDR3 length equals 13 residues. V lost 8 bases and J 5 bases, leaving 15 bases between the germline ends. CDR3: CASGRTLGETQYF. CDR3 in DNA: TGCGCCAGCGGACGAACGTTGGGGGAGACCCAGTACTTC.

The chain links TRBV19 to TRBJ1-5; no definite D call. The CDR3 spans 13 residues. The V gene lost 3 bases and the J gene lost 4 bases, with 7 bases spanning the gap. Germline V gene sequence: CDR1 LNHDA, CDR2 SQIVND (reference sequence). CDR3 in DNA: TGTGCCAGTAGTATTGCGGGGAATCAGCCCCAGCATTTT. As protein: CASSIAGNQPQHF. The variable domain in full, completed from reference TRBV19 and TRBJ1-5, reads DGGITQSPKYLFRKEGQNVTLSCEQNLNHDAMYWYRQDPGQGLRLIYYSQIVNDFQKGDIAEGYSVSREKKESFPLTVTSAQKNPTAFYLCASSIAGNQPQHFGDGTRLSIL.

The chain recombines TRBV3-1 (or the pseudogene TRBV3-2) with TRBJ2-7, with a weak D call TRBD2 (5 bases). The CDR3 has 13 amino acids. Germline CDR1 is LGHDT and CDR2 is YNNKEL (reference sequence). The ends were cut back, 4 bases at V and 3 bases at J, with 10 bases in the middle. DNA for the CDR3: TGTGCCAGCAGCCCCGTGGCGGGCTACGAGCAGTACTTC. Protein product: CASSPVAGYEQYF.

The V call is TRBV7-2, the J call TRBJ2-7, with 11 bases that match TRBD2. CDR3 length: 15 amino acids. The germline gives CDR1 SGHTA, CDR2 FQGNSA. Losses at the gene ends were 5 bases for V and 3 bases for J; bases not matched to a gene: 6. The CDR3 loop is CASSGGLAGLYEQYF. DNA for the CDR3: TGTGCCAGCAGCGGAGGACTAGCGGGCCTCTACGAGCAGTACTTC.

The chain uses TRBV24-1 and TRBJ2-7, with 7 positions matching TRBD1. Germline CDR1 KGHDR, CDR2 SFDVKD. V lost 5 bases to trimming and J lost 7 bases; unmatched junction nucleotides: 7. The CDR3 has 13 residues. CDR3 residues: CATSGQGKSEQYF. For the CDR3, the DNA is TGTGCCACCAGTGGACAGGGCAAGTCGGAGCAGTACTTC.

CDR3 loop: CASSCRINEQYF. The CDR3 DNA sequence: TGTGCCAGCAGTTGTAGGATTAACGAGCAGTACTTC. This chain joins TRBV3-1 (or the pseudogene TRBV3-2) and TRBJ2-7; D ambiguous. Germline V gene data show CDR1 as LGHDT and CDR2 as YNNKEL (reference sequence). The CDR3 has 12 amino acids. The ends were cut back, 6 bases at V and 5 bases at J, with 11 bases in the middle.

The J gene is TRBJ1-1, the V gene TRBV2; D is possibly TRBD1 (6 bases). This CDR3 is built from 14 residues. The germline gives CDR1 SNHLY, CDR2 FYNNEI. V dropped 7 bases and J dropped 0 bases, with 12 bases sitting between them. In nucleotides, the CDR3 is TGTGCCAGCAAAACAGGGACGGTGAACACTGAAGCTTTCTTT. Translation: CASKTGTVNTEAFF. Variable domain in full (rest from reference TRBV2 and TRBJ1-1): EPEVTQTPSHQVTQMGQEVILRCVPISNHLYFYWYRQILGQKVEFLVSFYNNEISEKSEIFDDQFSVERPDGSNFTLKIRSTKLEDSAMYFCASKTGTVNTEAFFGQGTRLTVV.

The V call is TRBV28, the J call TRBJ1-1, with 8 bases aligning to TRBD1. Germline V CDR1 and CDR2: MDHEN, SYDVKM. V lost 8 bases to trimming and J lost 1 base; unmatched junction nucleotides: 3. The CDR3 runs 13 residues. CDR3 amino acids: CASQGQANTEAFF. DNA of the CDR3: TGTGCCAGCCAGGGACAGGCGAACACTGAAGCTTTCTTT.

The V gene is TRBV28, the J gene TRBJ1-2, with D possibly being TRBD1 (6 bases). The CDR3 is 11 residues long. Germline loops: CDR1 MDHEN, CDR2 SYDVKM. V lost 3 bases to trimming and J lost 8 bases, with 7 bases between them. The CDR3 DNA follows: TGTGCCAGCAGTTTGGGGGCCGGCTACACCTTC. Translation: CASSLGAGYTF.

This chain links TRBV5-5 with TRBJ2-2; possibly TRBD1 for D (6 bases). Germline CDR1 and CDR2: SGHKS and YYEKEE (reference sequence). Trimming left V 4 bases short and J 3 bases short, with 13 bases between. The CDR3 spans 15 residues. CDR3 region: CASSLSTGYTGELFF. CDR3 bases: TGTGCCAGCAGCCTTTCTACAGGGTACACCGGGGAGCTGTTTTTT. The entire variable domain, with the rest obtained from reference TRBV5-5 and TRBJ2-2, is as follows: DAGVTQSPTHLIKTRGQQVTLRCSPISGHKSVSWYQQVLGQGPQFIFQYYEKEERGRGNFPDRFSARQFPNYSSELNVNALLLGDSALYLCASSLSTGYTGELFFGEGSRLTVL.

This clone was seen just once. The chain couples TRBV18 to TRBJ1-1; D unclear. Trimming removed 3 bases from V and 5 bases from J, with 7 bases in between. The CDR3 spans 12 residues. Germline V gene data show CDR1 as KGHSH and CDR2 as LQKENI. CDR3 bases: TGTGCCAGCTCACCGATTTTAACTGAAGCTTTCTTT. This encodes CASSPILTEAFF. Filled out from reference TRBV18 and TRBJ1-1, the complete variable domain reads NAGVMQNPRHLVRRRGQEARLRCSPMKGHSHVYWYRQLPEEGLKFMVYLQKENIIDESGMPKERFSAEFPKEGPSILRIQQVVRGDSAAYFCASSPILTEAFFGQGTRLTVV.

The genes are TRBV7-2 and TRBJ2-1; D gene ambiguous. The CDR3 runs to 13 residues. V dropped 2 bases and J dropped 6 bases, with 8 bases sitting between them. Looked up from germline, CDR1 is SGHTA and CDR2 is FQGNSA. The CDR3 coding sequence is TGTGCCAGCAGCTTATTCAATCCCAATGAGCAGTTCTTC. The encoded protein is CASSLFNPNEQFF.

V usage is TRBV11-2 and J usage is TRBJ2-1, with 8 bases lining up with TRBD2. The CDR3 length is 15 residues. J gave up 3 bases and V 1 base, and 2 bases lay outside the gene matches. CDR1 and CDR2 from the germline V gene are SGHAT and FQNNGV. The chain's CDR3 is CASSLVAGFYNEQFF. CDR3 nucleotide sequence: TGTGCCAGCAGCTTAGTAGCGGGGTTCTACAATGAGCAGTTCTTC.

The chain recombines TRBV9 with TRBJ2-1; 7 nucleotides line up with TRBD2. Germline CDR1 SGDLS, CDR2 YYNGEE. V was pared by 4 bases and J by 12 bases, with 19 bases of the junction left unmatched. The CDR3 has 16 residues. CDR3 DNA: TGTGCCAGCAGCATGGGACTACCAATCATAACACATCGGCAGTTCTTC. As protein: CASSMGLPIITHRQFF.

This rearrangement joins TRBV29-1 to TRBJ1-5, with a weak D call TRBD1 (6 bases). Trimming stripped 1 base from V and 7 bases from J, with 14 bases between. In germline, CDR1 is SQVTM, CDR2 ANQGSEA. CDR3 length: 14 residues. The CDR3 region is CSVEGGQGRQPQHF. As DNA, the CDR3 is TGCAGCGTTGAAGGGGGGCAGGGAAGACAGCCCCAGCATTTT.